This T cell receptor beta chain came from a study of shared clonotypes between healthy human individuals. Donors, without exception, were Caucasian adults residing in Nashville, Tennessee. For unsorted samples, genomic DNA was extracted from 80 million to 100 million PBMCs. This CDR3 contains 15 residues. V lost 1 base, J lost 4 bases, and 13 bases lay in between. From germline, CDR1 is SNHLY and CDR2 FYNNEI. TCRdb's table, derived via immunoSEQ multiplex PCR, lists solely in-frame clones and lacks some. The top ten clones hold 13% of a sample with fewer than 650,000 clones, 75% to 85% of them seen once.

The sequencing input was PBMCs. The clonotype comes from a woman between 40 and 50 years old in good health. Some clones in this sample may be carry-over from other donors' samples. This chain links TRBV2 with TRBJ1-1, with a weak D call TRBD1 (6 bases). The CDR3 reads CASSEVRTDFTEAFF. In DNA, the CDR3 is TGTGCCAGCAGTGAAGTGAGGACAGATTTCACTGAAGCTTTCTTT.